This TCR beta chain was observed in a study of PD-L1 blockade in urothelial cancer. In the study overall: Earlier, patients had received 0 to 3 chemotherapy regimens. Researchers looked at the blood 3 weeks (second dose) and 6 weeks after treatment began.

Clones were read by immunoSEQ multiplex PCR, and TCRdb kept only the in-frame ones, dropping some. The table shows about 36,000 clones, with around four fifths occurring only once. Per germline, CDR1 MGHRA and CDR2 YSYEKL. Trimming cost V 0 bases and J 2 bases, with 8 bases left between them. The CDR3 runs 14 residues. The time point here: peripheral blood 6 weeks after treatment start. The TCR originated in a middle-aged man with urothelial cancer. The rearrangement joins TRBV4-1 to TRBJ2-7; D gene uncertain. The starting material was PBMCs, obtained around atezolizumab (anti-PD-L1) treatment. DNA for the CDR3: TGCGCCAGCAGCCAAGATGCGGTAACCTACGAGCAGTACTTC. This translates into CASSQDAVTYEQYF.